One and the same sample provided the 28 T cell receptor beta chains below, sequenced in a study of cytomegalovirus exposure and HLA in healthy donors. The PCR employed 60 Vbeta primers together with 13 Jbeta primers. Using immunoSEQ multiplex PCR, the repertoire was profiled, and TCRdb retains in-frame clones only, with some absent. The sample shows over 85,000 clones, 70% to 75% of them seen only once. The sample taken for sequencing was PBMCs. These receptors came from a middle-aged man in good health and CMV-seronegative.

This clone was seen a single time. V is TRBV28 and J is TRBJ2-5; 9 bases line up with TRBD1. The length of the CDR3 is 13 residues. Trimming cost V 7 bases and J 9 bases; bases outside gene matches: 9. Germline assignment: CDR1 MDHEN and CDR2 SYDVKM. CDR3 amino acids: CASMLQGAQAQYF. DNA for the CDR3: TGTGCCAGCATGTTACAGGGGGCCCAGGCCCAGTACTTC.

The chain combines TRBV5-6 with TRBJ2-1, with D perhaps TRBD1 (6 bases). The CDR3 runs 15 residues. CDR1 and CDR2 (germline): SGHDT, YYEEEE. V lost 0 bases to trimming and J lost 0 bases, with 7 bases between them. CDR3: CASSLVGGSYNEQFF. DNA of the CDR3: TGTGCCAGCAGCTTGGTAGGGGGCTCCTACAATGAGCAGTTCTTC.

The chain recombines TRBV29-1 with TRBJ2-5, with D hard to call. CDR1 is SQVTM, CDR2 ANQGSEA, per germline. The V gene lost 2 bases and the J gene lost 0 bases, with 7 bases spanning the gap. This CDR3 comprises 13 residues. In DNA, the CDR3 is TGCAGCGTTGAACGCAGGCACCAAGAGACCCAGTACTTC. Translation: CSVERRHQETQYF.

This clone has more than one count but fewer than ten. The chain carries TRBV2 and TRBJ1-4; 9 bases fit TRBD1. This CDR3 has 14 residues. Germline V gives CDR1 SNHLY, CDR2 FYNNEI. Unmatched junction bases numbered 6, after V lost 7 bases and J lost 6 bases. The CDR3 spells CASKPGQGHEKLFF. CDR3 in DNA: TGTGCCAGCAAACCGGGACAGGGCCATGAAAAACTGTTTTTT.

V and J are TRBV2 and TRBJ2-7, with TRBD2 identical over 9 bases. The CDR3 covers 16 residues. V was clipped by 3 bases and J by 10 bases; unmatched bases: 16. Germline CDR1 reads SNHLY; CDR2 reads FYNNEI. CDR3: CASSDPSGGLAGFQYF. In DNA form, the CDR3 reads TGTGCCAGCAGTGACCCCAGTGGAGGGCTAGCGGGGTTTCAGTACTTC.

The gene calls are TRBV19 and TRBJ1-5; possibly TRBD1 for D (6 bases). V lost 3 bases and J 4 bases, leaving 10 bases between the germline ends. CDR3 length: 14 residues. The germline CDR1 and CDR2 sequences are LNHDA and SQIVND (reference sequence). In nucleotides, the CDR3 is TGTGCCAGTAGTATCAGGGGAAGGAATCAGCCCCAGCATTTT. Translated: CASSIRGRNQPQHF. Looking up the rest from reference TRBV19 and TRBJ1-5 gives the full variable domain: DGGITQSPKYLFRKEGQNVTLSCEQNLNHDAMYWYRQDPGQGLRLIYYSQIVNDFQKGDIAEGYSVSREKKESFPLTVTSAQKNPTAFYLCASSIRGRNQPQHFGDGTRLSIL.

CDR3 nucleotide sequence: TGTGCCAGCAGCCCATCACAGGGAAACACAGATACGCAGTATTTT. Its protein product is CASSPSQGNTDTQYF. This chain uses TRBV13 with TRBJ2-3; D is perhaps TRBD1 (6 bases). CDR1 is PRHDT, CDR2 FYEKMQ, per germline (reference sequence). V lost 5 bases, J lost 2 bases, and 14 bases lay in between. This CDR3 comprises 15 residues.

This clone was observed a few times. The CDR3 DNA reads as TGTGCCAGCAGAAAGGGACAGCAGAACACTGAAGCTTTCTTT. Its translation is CASRKGQQNTEAFF. The chain combines TRBV6-5 with TRBJ1-1; the match to TRBD1 covers 7 bases. The V gene end was trimmed by 6 bases and the J gene end by 1 base; junction bases not matched to a gene: 5. The CDR3 is 14 residues long. Germline V CDR1 and CDR2: MNHEY, SVGAGI.

V usage is TRBV10-2 and J usage is TRBJ1-2, with 9 bases that match TRBD1. The ends lost 2 bases at V and 0 bases at J; junction bases unmatched: 7. The CDR3 length is 17 residues. Per germline, CDR1 WSHSY and CDR2 SAAADI. The CDR3 loop reads CASSEGDRAHPNYGYTF. DNA of the CDR3: TGCGCCAGCAGTGAGGGGGACAGGGCTCACCCTAACTATGGCTACACCTTC.

Only a few counts were recorded for this clone. The chain has TRBV12-2 and TRBJ2-5; TRBD1, the D gene given by the table, was not confirmed from the DNA. TRBV12-2 is deemed a pseudogene. The CDR3 contains 10 residues. The CDR3 here is CASPKETQYF. CDR3 bases: TGTGCAAGTCCAAAAGAGACCCAGTACTTC.

The CDR3 is CAMTGAAGANVLTF. CDR3 in DNA: TGTGCCATGACAGGGGCCGCCGGGGCCAACGTCCTGACTTTC. The chain carries TRBV30 and TRBJ2-6; 8 bases match TRBD1. The V and J ends lost 8 bases and 4 bases, in that order; junction bases with no gene match: 7. Germline V CDR1 and CDR2: GTSNPN, SVGIG (reference sequence). CDR3 length equals 14 residues. Variable domain in full (rest from reference TRBV30 and TRBJ2-6): SQTIHQWPATLVQPVGSPLSLECTVEGTSNPNLYWYRQAAGRGLQLLFYSVGIGQISSEVPQNLSASRPQDRQFILSSKKLLLSDSGFYLCAMTGAAGANVLTFGAGSRLTVL.

V and J are TRBV7-9 and TRBJ2-1; no clear D. Germline loops: CDR1 SEHNR, CDR2 FQNEAQ (reference sequence). The CDR3 is 15 residues long. The V end was cut by 0 bases, the J end by 5 bases, with 11 bases between. The CDR3 DNA follows: TGTGCCAGCAGCTTAGCCCAAGTACGGGACAATGAGCAGTTCTTC. Amino acids: CASSLAQVRDNEQFF.

V is TRBV6-6 and J is TRBJ2-1, with TRBD1 identical over 8 bases. The CDR3 has 15 amino acids. The V and J ends lost 1 base and 7 bases, in that order; junction bases with no gene match: 6. Germline values: CDR1 MNHNY, CDR2 SVGAGI (reference sequence). CDR3 region: CASSYLGTGGNEQFF. The CDR3 DNA sequence: TGTGCCAGCAGTTACTTAGGGACAGGTGGGAATGAGCAGTTCTTC.

The V and J genes are TRBV7-9 and TRBJ2-5; 7 nucleotides match TRBD1. The junction had 14 bases not matched to a gene; V was cut back by 2 bases and J by 5 bases. Germline V gives CDR1 SEHNR, CDR2 FQNEAQ (reference sequence). The CDR3 is 17 residues long. In DNA form, the CDR3 reads TGTGCCAGCAGCTTATGGAGCAGGGGGTGTTATTGGGAGACCCAGTACTTC. Protein sequence: CASSLWSRGCYWETQYF.

The genes are TRBV19 and TRBJ2-1, with D possibly matching TRBD1 (5 bases). The V end was cut by 2 bases, the J end by 5 bases, with 13 bases between. CDR3 size: 15 residues. The germline CDR1 and CDR2 sequences are LNHDA and SQIVND (reference sequence). This CDR3 is CASSIRDSYNNEQFF. The CDR3 region has the DNA TGTGCCAGTAGTATACGCGACAGTTATAACAATGAGCAGTTCTTC.

DNA for the CDR3: TGTGCCAGCAGCTTAACGGCAACATCACCCCTCCACTTT. Protein: CASSLTATSPLHF. This chain uses TRBV7-3 with TRBJ1-6; D unclear. Trimming left V 0 bases short and J 10 bases short, with 7 bases between. The germline gives CDR1 SGHTA, CDR2 FQGTGA. There are 13 residues in the CDR3.

The rearrangement joins TRBV5-1 to TRBJ2-1, with 11 bases lining up with TRBD2. This CDR3 has 17 residues. Germline loops: CDR1 SGHRS, CDR2 YFSETQ. The junction had 6 bases not matched to a gene; V was cut back by 4 bases and J by 0 bases. The CDR3 region is CASSTSGGSLSYNEQFF. In DNA form, the CDR3 reads TGCGCCAGCAGCACTAGCGGGGGCTCCCTCTCCTACAATGAGCAGTTCTTC.

The chain links TRBV9 to TRBJ2-5; D remains unclear. V was clipped by 0 bases and J by 7 bases, with 4 bases between them. The CDR3 is 11 amino acids. Germline loops: CDR1 SGDLS, CDR2 YYNGEE. The CDR3 region has the DNA TGTGCCAGCAGCGTAGTCGGGACCCAGTACTTC. Its translation is CASSVVGTQYF.

In this sample, this clone turned up a few times. V gene TRBV19 combines with J gene TRBJ2-5, with TRBD2 matching 13 bases. J lost 7 bases, V lost 11 bases, and 10 bases had no gene match. The CDR3 runs 14 residues. Germline V gene data show CDR1 as LNHDA and CDR2 as SQIVND (reference sequence). Here the CDR3 reads CACGTSGTLRTQYF. DNA of the CDR3: TGTGCCTGTGGGACTAGCGGGACACTTCGGACCCAGTACTTC. Combining the CDR3 with reference TRBV19 and TRBJ2-5 gives the whole variable domain DGGITQSPKYLFRKEGQNVTLSCEQNLNHDAMYWYRQDPGQGLRLIYYSQIVNDFQKGDIAEGYSVSREKKESFPLTVTSAQKNPTAFYLCACGTSGTLRTQYFGPGTRLLVL.

Remarks on this clone: Mismatch with germline at one junction end may stem from a read error. The chain couples TRBV13 to TRBJ2-7; 7 nucleotides align to TRBD1. The germline CDR1 and CDR2 sequences are PRHDT and FYEKMQ (reference sequence). CDR3 length: 11 amino acids. CDR3: CASSRAGPGGF. DNA of the CDR3: TGTGCCAGCAGCCGCGCAGGGCCAGGGGGTTTC.

The chain combines TRBV11-2 with TRBJ2-2; no firm D call. CDR3 length: 16 amino acids. Germline V lookup: CDR1 SGHAT, CDR2 FQNNGV. The V end lost 1 base, the J end lost 4 bases, and 13 bases lay between the germline ends. The CDR3 spells CASSLAWQWPTGELFF. DNA for the CDR3: TGTGCCAGCAGCTTAGCGTGGCAGTGGCCCACCGGGGAGCTGTTTTTT.

This chain connects TRBV4-3 to TRBJ2-2, with TRBD1 matching 9 bases. V lost 4 bases and J lost 3; bases outside the gene matches: 9. Germline CDR1 LGHNA, CDR2 YSLEER. The length of the CDR3 is 17 residues. The CDR3 sequence is CASSPSPGQGDTGELFF. The CDR3 DNA reads as TGCGCCAGCAGCCCGTCCCCGGGACAGGGTGACACCGGGGAGCTGTTTTTT.

The gene calls are TRBV30 and TRBJ1-1; no definite D call. The CDR3 loop spans 15 amino acids. Germline assignment: CDR1 GTSNPN and CDR2 SVGIG (reference sequence). V was pared by 3 bases and J by 0 bases, with 14 bases between. The CDR3 loop reads CAWSPGLRLNTEAFF. CDR3 sequence (DNA): TGTGCCTGGAGCCCCGGACTTCGCCTGAACACTGAAGCTTTCTTT.

V and J are TRBV5-4 and TRBJ2-5; 14 bases are a match to TRBD2. The CDR3 spans 16 residues. The ends lost 0 bases at V and 6 bases at J; junction bases unmatched: 4. The germline CDR1 and CDR2 sequences are SGHNT and YYREEE (reference sequence). CDR3 sequence reads: CASSLGLAGGLQTQYF. In DNA form, the CDR3 reads TGTGCCAGCAGCTTGGGACTAGCGGGGGGGCTTCAGACCCAGTACTTC.

The J gene is TRBJ1-6, the V gene TRBV5-1, with 9 bases fitting TRBD1. The CDR3 is 16 amino acids. The J segment lost 7 bases and the V segment lost 2 bases, leaving 7 bases of the junction unmatched. Germline V gives CDR1 SGHRS, CDR2 YFSETQ. CDR3 amino acids: CASSFGDRASNSPLHF. For the CDR3, the DNA is TGCGCCAGCAGCTTTGGGGACAGGGCGTCCAATTCACCCCTCCACTTT.

V usage is TRBV5-6 and J usage is TRBJ1-6; D might be TRBD1 (5 bases). The CDR3 length is 13 residues. Deletions cut 10 bases from V and 6 bases from J, with 14 bases between. Germline V CDR1 and CDR2: SGHDT, YYEEEE. As DNA, the CDR3 is TGTGCCTATGAGGAAGGGGCTAATTCACCCCTCCACTTT. Translating it yields CAYEEGANSPLHF.

This chain connects TRBV5-6 to TRBJ1-2; D not resolved. Germline CDR1 is SGHDT and CDR2 is YYEEEE. The CDR3 length is 13 residues. V lost 4 bases and J 0 bases, leaving 7 bases between the germline ends. In nucleotides, the CDR3 is TGTGCCAGCAGCGCGACACCTAACTATGGCTACACCTTC. Translating gives CASSATPNYGYTF. Based on the CDR3 plus reference TRBV5-6 and TRBJ1-2, the full variable domain is DAGVTQSPTHLIKTRGQQVTLRCSPKSGHDTVSWYQQALGQGPQFIFQYYEEEERQRGNFPDRFSGHQFPNYSSELNVNALLLGDSALYLCASSATPNYGYTFGSGTRLTVV.

This clone occurred a few times. V is TRBV5-6 and J is TRBJ1-2, with D uncertain. CDR3 length: 13 amino acids. Germline lookup yields CDR1 SGHDT and CDR2 YYEEEE. Trimming took off 0 bases at V and 8 bases at J, with 11 bases between the two ends. The CDR3 region has the DNA TGTGCCAGCAGCTTGGTGAGGGCACAGGGCTACACCTTC. As protein: CASSLVRAQGYTF.